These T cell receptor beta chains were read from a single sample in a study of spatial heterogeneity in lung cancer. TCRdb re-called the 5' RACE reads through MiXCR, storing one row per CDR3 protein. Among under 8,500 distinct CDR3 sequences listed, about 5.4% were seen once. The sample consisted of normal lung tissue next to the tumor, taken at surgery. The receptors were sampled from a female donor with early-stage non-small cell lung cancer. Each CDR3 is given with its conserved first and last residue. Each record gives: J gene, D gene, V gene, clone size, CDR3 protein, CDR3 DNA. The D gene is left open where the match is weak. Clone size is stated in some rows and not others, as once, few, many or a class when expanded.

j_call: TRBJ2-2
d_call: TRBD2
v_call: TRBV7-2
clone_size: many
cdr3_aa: CASGLAGNTGELFF
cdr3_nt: TGTGCCAGCGGCCTAGCGGGAAACACCGGGGAGCTGTTTTTT

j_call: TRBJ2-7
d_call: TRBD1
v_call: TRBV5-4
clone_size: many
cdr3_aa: CASSPRETGGYEQYF
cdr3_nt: TGTGCCAGCAGCCCCCGGGAGACAGGGGGTTACGAGCAGTACTTC

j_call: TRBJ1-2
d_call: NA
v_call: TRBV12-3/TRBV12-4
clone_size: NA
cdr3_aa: CASSPGDYGYTF
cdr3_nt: TGTGCCAGCAGTCCAGGGGACTATGGCTACACCTTC

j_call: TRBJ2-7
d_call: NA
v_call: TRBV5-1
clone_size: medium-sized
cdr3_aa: CASSESGTIYEQYF
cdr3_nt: TGCGCCAGCAGCGAAAGCGGGACAATATACGAGCAGTACTTC

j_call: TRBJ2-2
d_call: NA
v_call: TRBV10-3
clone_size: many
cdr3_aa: CAISDLGELFF
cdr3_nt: TGTGCCATCAGTGATCTCGGGGAGCTGTTTTTT

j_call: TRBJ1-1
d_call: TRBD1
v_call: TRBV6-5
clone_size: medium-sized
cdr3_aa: CASSYGTGDTEAFF
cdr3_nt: TGTGCCAGCAGTTACGGGACAGGGGATACTGAAGCTTTCTTT

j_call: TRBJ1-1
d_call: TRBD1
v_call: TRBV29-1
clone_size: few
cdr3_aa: CSVTRGLDTEAFF
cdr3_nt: TGCAGCGTAACCAGGGGGCTGGACACTGAAGCTTTCTTT

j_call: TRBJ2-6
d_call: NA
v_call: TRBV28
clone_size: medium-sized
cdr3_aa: CASSQGPGANVLTF
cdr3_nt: TGTGCCAGCAGTCAGGGACCGGGGGCCAACGTCCTGACTTTC

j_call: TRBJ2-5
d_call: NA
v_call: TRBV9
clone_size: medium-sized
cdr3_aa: CASSPTGDQESQYF
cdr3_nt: TGTGCCAGCAGCCCCACGGGGGATCAAGAGTCCCAGTACTTC

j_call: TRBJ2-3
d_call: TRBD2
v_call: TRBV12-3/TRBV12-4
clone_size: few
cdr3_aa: CASRVAGATDTQYF
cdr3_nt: TGTGCCAGCAGGGTAGCGGGAGCCACAGATACGCAGTATTTT

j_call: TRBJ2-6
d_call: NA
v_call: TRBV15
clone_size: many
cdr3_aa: CATSRDYSLSGANVLTF
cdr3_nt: TGTGCCACCAGCAGAGATTATTCGTTATCTGGGGCCAACGTCCTGACTTTC

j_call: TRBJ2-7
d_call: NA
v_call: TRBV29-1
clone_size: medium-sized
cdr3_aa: CSVSTSRGPSYEQYF
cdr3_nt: TGCAGCGTTTCTACTAGCCGAGGTCCCTCCTACGAGCAGTACTTC

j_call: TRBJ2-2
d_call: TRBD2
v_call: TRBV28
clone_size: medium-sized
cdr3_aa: CASSSGRNTGELFF
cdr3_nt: TGTGCCAGCAGCAGCGGGAGGAACACCGGGGAGCTGTTTTTT

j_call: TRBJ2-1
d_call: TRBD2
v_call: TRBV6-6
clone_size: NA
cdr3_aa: CASSLRTSSYNEQFF
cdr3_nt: TGTGCCAGCAGTCTTCGGACTAGCTCCTACAATGAGCAGTTCTTC

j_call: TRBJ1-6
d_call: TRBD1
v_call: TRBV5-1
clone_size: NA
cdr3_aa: CVSSWAGTENSPLHF
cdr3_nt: TGCGTCAGCAGCTGGGCCGGGACAGAAAATTCACCCCTCCACTTT

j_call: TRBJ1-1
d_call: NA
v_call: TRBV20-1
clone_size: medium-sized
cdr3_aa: CSAERRDSNTEAFF
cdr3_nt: TGCAGTGCAGAACGACGGGATTCGAACACTGAAGCTTTCTTT

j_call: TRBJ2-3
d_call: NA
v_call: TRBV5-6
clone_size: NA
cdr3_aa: CASSLGRYGSTDTQYF
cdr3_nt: TGTGCCAGCAGCTTGGGGCGGTATGGAAGCACAGATACGCAGTATTTT

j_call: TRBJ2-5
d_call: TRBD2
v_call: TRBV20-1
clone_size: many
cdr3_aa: CSAWTSGSLGTQYF
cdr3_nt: TGCAGTGCTTGGACTAGCGGGAGTCTTGGGACCCAGTACTTC

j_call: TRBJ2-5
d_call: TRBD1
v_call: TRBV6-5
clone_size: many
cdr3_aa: CASSPPGTGRQTQYF
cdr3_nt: TGTGCCAGCAGTCCTCCCGGGACAGGGAGGCAGACCCAGTACTTC

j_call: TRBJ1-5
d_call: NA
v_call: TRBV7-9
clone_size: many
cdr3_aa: CASSSHGRDSNQPQHF
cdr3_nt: TGTGCCAGCAGCTCCCATGGGAGGGATAGCAATCAGCCCCAGCATTTT

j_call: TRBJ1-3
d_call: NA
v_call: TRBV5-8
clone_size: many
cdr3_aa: CASSLVSVAGNTIYF
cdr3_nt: TGTGCCAGCAGCTTGGTGTCGGTGGCTGGAAACACCATATATTTT

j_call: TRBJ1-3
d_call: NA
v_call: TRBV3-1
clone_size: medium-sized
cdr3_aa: CASSQARGNTIYF
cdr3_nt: TGTGCCAGCAGCCAAGCACGGGGAAACACCATATATTTT